This entry lists 10 T cell receptor beta chains sequenced from one sample in a study of blood T cell repertoires in COVID-19. Data came from immunoSEQ multiplex PCR; TCRdb stores just in-frame clones and leaves some out. The data hold roughly 100,000 clones, with about 85% observed a single time. Input material: peripheral blood. The receptor source for this set is a human donor in a cohort sampled during active COVID-19.

CDR3 coding DNA: TGTGCCAGCAGCTTACAAGCGGGGGGGCCTAGGACCCAGTACTTC. Its protein product is CASSLQAGGPRTQYF. The chain couples TRBV7-3 to TRBJ2-5, with 10 bases fitting TRBD2. Unmatched junction bases numbered 7, after V lost 2 bases and J lost 7 bases. There are 15 residues in the CDR3. CDR1 is SGHTA and CDR2 is FQGTGA in the germline V gene.

The chain links TRBV18 to TRBJ2-1; 10 bases agree with TRBD2. Unmatched junction bases numbered 6, after V lost 2 bases and J lost 8 bases. From germline, CDR1 is KGHSH and CDR2 LQKENI. This CDR3 comprises 15 residues. The CDR3 DNA sequence: TGTGCCAGCTCACCAGGGCAGCGGGGGGGCGATGAGCAGTTCTTC. Its protein product is CASSPGQRGGDEQFF.

V is TRBV27 and J is TRBJ2-7; 10 bases agree with TRBD1. The CDR3 runs 13 residues. V lost 4 bases and J lost 6; bases outside the gene matches: 3. Germline V gene lookup returns CDR1 MNHEY and CDR2 SMNVEV (reference sequence). In nucleotides, the CDR3 is TGTGCCAGCAGTTACGGACAGGGGGGCGAGCAGTACTTC. This gives the protein CASSYGQGGEQYF.

V usage is TRBV28 and J usage is TRBJ2-1, with 8 nucleotides matching TRBD1. Per the germline V gene, CDR1 is MDHEN and CDR2 is SYDVKM. The CDR3 contains 14 residues. The V gene end was trimmed by 4 bases and the J gene end by 8 bases; junction bases not matched to a gene: 7. The CDR3 nucleotides are TGTGCCAGCAGTTATGGGACAGGTAACTATGAGCAGTTCTTC. The encoded protein is CASSYGTGNYEQFF. The full variable domain, with the rest looked up from reference TRBV28 and TRBJ2-1, is DVKVTQSSRYLVKRTGEKVFLECVQDMDHENMFWYRQDPGLGLRLIYFSYDVKMKEKGDIPEGYSVSREKKERFSLILESASTNQTSMYLCASSYGTGNYEQFFGPGTRLTVL.

The chain uses TRBV7-8 and TRBJ1-5; weak D call: TRBD1 (6 bases). Trimming pared 3 bases from V and 4 bases from J, leaving 13 bases between. The CDR3 length is 15 residues. In germline, CDR1 is SGHVS, CDR2 FQNEAQ. CDR3 sequence reads: CASSFRRTDNQPQHF. CDR3 in DNA: TGTGCCAGCAGCTTTCGCCGGACAGATAATCAGCCCCAGCATTTT.

The chain combines TRBV5-1 with TRBJ1-1; no reliable D call. This CDR3 region has 14 residues. Trimming pared 4 bases from V and 0 bases from J, leaving 10 bases between. From germline, CDR1 is SGHRS and CDR2 YFSETQ. The CDR3 loop is CASSNGGMNTEAFF. The CDR3 nucleotides read TGCGCCAGCAGCAACGGAGGGATGAACACTGAAGCTTTCTTT.

The V and J genes are TRBV6-2 or TRBV6-3 and TRBJ2-1; 12 bases agree with TRBD2. This CDR3 region has 15 residues. V lost 5 bases, J lost 4 bases, and 3 bases stayed unmatched. CDR1 is MNHEY and CDR2 is SVGEGT in the germline V gene. The CDR3 region is CASSRTSGEYNEQFF. CDR3 sequence (DNA): TGTGCCAGCAGTCGGACTAGCGGGGAGTACAATGAGCAGTTCTTC.

The chain joins TRBV5-4 to TRBJ2-7, with D perhaps TRBD1 (6 bases). The CDR3 totals 14 residues. The germline V and J ends were trimmed by 4 bases and 2 bases, with 13 bases remaining between them. Germline lookup yields CDR1 SGHNT and CDR2 YYREEE (reference sequence). This chain's CDR3 is CASSLTGGAYEQYF. In nucleotides, the CDR3 is TGTGCCAGCAGCCTGACAGGTGGGGCCTACGAGCAGTACTTC.

This clone was seen ten or more times. The gene calls are TRBV30 and TRBJ2-7; 8 nucleotides line up with TRBD1. Germline trimming cut 2 bases from V and 5 bases from J; bases unmatched to any gene: 5. The CDR3 totals 13 residues. Germline V CDR1 and CDR2: GTSNPN, SVGIG (reference sequence). Here the CDR3 reads CAWSRTGKDEQYF. As DNA, the CDR3 is TGTGCCTGGAGTCGGACAGGGAAGGACGAGCAGTACTTC. The complete variable domain, with remaining parts taken from reference TRBV30 and TRBJ2-7, reads SQTIHQWPATLVQPVGSPLSLECTVEGTSNPNLYWYRQAAGRGLQLLFYSVGIGQISSEVPQNLSASRPQDRQFILSSKKLLLSDSGFYLCAWSRTGKDEQYFGPGTRLTVT.

This chain links TRBV7-9 with TRBJ1-2; 8 positions match TRBD1. From germline, CDR1 is SEHNR and CDR2 FQNEAQ (reference sequence). J was trimmed by 5 bases and V by 5 bases; bases with no gene match: 10. The CDR3 contains 15 residues. CDR3 nucleotides: TGTGCCAGCAGCGAGTTGGACAGGGCCTCTTATGGCTACACCTTC. This codes for CASSELDRASYGYTF.